This TCR beta chain was found in a study of T-cell reconstitution after alpha-beta-depleted transplantation in children (dated by TCRdb to the mid-2010s). Broadly, across the study: The study quantitatively tracked T-cell immune reconstitution after TCRalphabeta/CD19-depleted allogeneic hematopoietic cell transplantation in children using TCR repertoire profiling.

V drops 6 bases and J drops 4 bases, leaving 18 bases in between. CDR1 and CDR2 were assigned from the germline V gene as SGHVS and FNYEAQ. The CDR3 spans 16 residues, from the cysteine through the phenylalanine. The DNA shown is the 48-base CDR3, in frame from base 1. Library construction relied on PCR. Sequencing took place on an Illumina HiSeq 2500. To normalize quantification of the TCRbeta repertoire, the TCR libraries were built with molecular barcoding that relied on unique molecular identifiers. TCRdb itself trimmed the public reads at Q25 with fastp, ran MiXCR and retained productive beta chains. CDR3 protein sequences are deduplicated, and each keeps its most common genes and DNA. This sample lists about 690,000 distinct CDR3 sequences; roughly 17% were detected once. The ten largest clones take up 0.85% to 1.3% of the sample. To note about this clonotype: Its antigen is not yet known. A much larger clone lies one base from this, so it may be a read error.

The rearrangement combines TRBV7-6 with TRBJ2-2, with an unclear D gene assignment. The sample consisted of PBMCs from the stem cell graft donor, taken from the stem cell graft. This receptor was obtained from a human donor who donated a stem cell graft to a child with acute myeloid leukemia. CDR3 sequence: CASRSSGNLATGELFF. Read as DNA, the sequence is TGTGCCAGCAGATCCTCGGGCAACCTTGCCACCGGGGAGCTGTTTTTT.